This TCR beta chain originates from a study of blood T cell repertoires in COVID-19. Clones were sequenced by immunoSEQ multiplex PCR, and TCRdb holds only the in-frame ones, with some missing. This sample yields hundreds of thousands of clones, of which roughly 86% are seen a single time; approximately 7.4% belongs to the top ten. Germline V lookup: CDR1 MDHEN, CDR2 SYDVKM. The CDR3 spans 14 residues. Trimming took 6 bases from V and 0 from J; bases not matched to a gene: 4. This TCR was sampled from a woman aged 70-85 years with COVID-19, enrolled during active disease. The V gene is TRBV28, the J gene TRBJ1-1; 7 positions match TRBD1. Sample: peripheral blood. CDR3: CASRRDSMNTEAFF. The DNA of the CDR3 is TGTGCCAGCAGGAGGGACAGCATGAACACTGAAGCTTTCTTT. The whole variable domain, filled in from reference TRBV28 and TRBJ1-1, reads DVKVTQSSRYLVKRTGEKVFLECVQDMDHENMFWYRQDPGLGLRLIYFSYDVKMKEKGDIPEGYSVSREKKERFSLILESASTNQTSMYLCASRRDSMNTEAFFGQGTRLTVV.